This T cell receptor (beta chain) was recovered during a study of T cell repertoires in cytomegalovirus infection. Study details: Public TCR beta signature analysis indicated the presence of both CMV infection and matching HLA type. Notes on the study in general: CMV-specific TCR beta clonotypes restricted by HLA-C were the ones dominating the ex vivo response. Public TCR beta family frequency separated CMV-and-HLA carriers, including in an independent cohort.

This clonotype turned up a few times. Antigen unknown. From the reads, TCRdb called clonotypes with MiXCR, one entry per CDR3 protein. The sample contains 150,000 to 200,000 distinct CDR3 sequences, roughly 18% of which appear only once. Trimming took 5 bases from V and 13 from J; bases not matched to a gene: 16. Germline assignment: CDR1 MNHEY and CDR2 SVGEGT. This CDR3 comprises 16 residues. The receptor comes from a human donor in good health (CMV status not recorded). Some clones in this sample may be carry-over from other donors' samples. The material sequenced was CD8+ T cells from PBMCs. The chain links TRBV6-2 or TRBV6-3 to TRBJ2-1; 11 nucleotides align to TRBD2. CDR3 region: CASSPYGSGGGPGQFF. Written as DNA, the CDR3 is TGTGCCAGCAGTCCCTATGGTAGCGGGGGGGGCCCGGGACAGTTCTTC.